This is a list of T cell receptor beta chains from one sample in a study of human T cells and chemical hapten exposure. TCRdb analysed the RACE reads with MiXCR anew, one entry per CDR3 protein. The sample yields fewer than 85,000 distinct CDR3 sequences, about 9.9% seen once. Sample: whole blood, taken in connection with sensitization to the hapten diphenylcyclopropenone (DPC). The receptors shown here come from a man between 18 and 29 years old with alopecia areata. Some clones in this sample may be carry-over from other donors' samples. Each CDR3 is given with its conserved first and last residue. D genes are given only for firm matches. Size tells how often a clone was seen (once, few, many) or the class of an expanded clone, and some rows leave it out.

clone_size j_call v_call d_call cdr3_aa cdr3_nt
NA TRBJ1-2 TRBV14 NA CASSQDGRIYGYTF TGTGCCAGCAGCCAAGATGGTAGGATCTATGGCTACACCTTC
NA TRBJ1-2 TRBV5-4 NA CASSYGGWYGYTF TGTGCCAGCAGCTATGGGGGATGGTATGGCTACACCTTC
many TRBJ2-6 TRBV20-1 NA CSARDPYTAGANVLTF TGCAGTGCTAGAGACCCATACACAGCTGGGGCCAACGTCCTGACTTTC
many TRBJ1-6 TRBV7-3 TRBD1 CASSLGQGDSPLHF TGTGCCAGCAGCTTGGGACAGGGGGATTCACCCCTCCACTTT
NA TRBJ1-4 TRBV6-2/TRBV6-3 TRBD1 CASRPGGSNEKLFF TGTGCCAGCAGACCAGGGGGATCTAATGAAAAACTGTTTTTT
NA TRBJ1-1 TRBV5-1 TRBD1 CAPVGDSEAFF TGCGCCCCAGTGGGGGACAGTGAAGCTTTCTTT
few TRBJ1-1 TRBV20-1 NA CSARASRRTEAFF TGCAGTGCTAGAGCCAGCAGACGCACTGAAGCTTTCTTT
many TRBJ2-3 TRBV24-1 NA CATSERGEGGTDTQYF TGTGCCACCAGTGAACGGGGAGAGGGAGGCACAGATACGCAGTATTTT
few TRBJ1-1 TRBV18 TRBD1 CASSTDRAYTEAFF TGTGCCAGCTCAACGGACAGGGCTTACACTGAAGCTTTCTTT
many TRBJ1-1 TRBV5-1 NA CASTRQATNTEAFF TGCGCCAGCACCCGACAGGCAACGAACACTGAAGCTTTCTTT
many TRBJ2-2 TRBV6-4 NA CASSNDSLDITGELFF TGTGCCAGCAGTAATGACAGTTTAGACATCACCGGGGAGCTGTTTTTT
few TRBJ2-2 TRBV18 TRBD1 CASSPRGGGPTGELFF TGTGCCAGCTCACCACGAGGGGGCGGACCCACCGGGGAGCTGTTTTTT
few TRBJ1-5 TRBV19 NA CASSPAGVQPQHF TGTGCCAGTAGTCCCGCTGGGGTTCAGCCCCAGCATTTT
few TRBJ2-3 TRBV19 NA CASSIRLTTDTQYF TGTGCCAGTAGTATAAGGCTGACCACAGATACGCAGTATTTT
few TRBJ2-2 TRBV7-9 NA CASSLRTPNTGELFF TGTGCCAGCAGCTTAAGGACTCCGAACACCGGGGAGCTGTTTTTT
NA TRBJ2-7 TRBV20-1 NA CSAPGTYEQYF TGCAGTGCACCAGGGACCTACGAGCAGTACTTC
NA TRBJ2-5 TRBV3-1 NA CASSLTVPSEETQYF TGTGCCAGCAGCCTCACTGTGCCCTCAGAAGAGACCCAGTACTTC
NA TRBJ2-7 TRBV28 NA CASRDMLLQQYF TGTGCCAGCCGGGACATGCTCCTTCAGCAGTACTTC
NA TRBJ1-2 TRBV3-1 NA CASSQGSDPYGYTF TGTGCCAGCAGCCAAGGTTCAGACCCCTATGGCTACACCTTC
NA TRBJ1-6 TRBV7-3 TRBD1 CASSLTPGGYTSPLHF TGTGCCAGCAGCTTAACCCCAGGGGGTTATACTTCACCCCTCCACTTT
few TRBJ2-5 TRBV9 NA CASSVGGTTQETQYF TGTGCCAGCAGCGTAGGCGGGACAACCCAAGAGACCCAGTACTTC
few TRBJ2-7 TRBV20-1 NA CSADNLSGYEQYF TGCAGTGCTGACAATCTTAGCGGCTACGAGCAGTACTTC
many TRBJ2-3 TRBV9 TRBD2 CASSVGLAGITDTQYF TGTGCCAGCAGCGTAGGACTAGCGGGGATCACAGATACGCAGTATTTT
many TRBJ2-3 TRBV6-2/TRBV6-3 NA CASSYSDDTDTQYF TGTGCCAGCAGTTACTCGGACGATACAGATACGCAGTATTTT
many TRBJ2-7 TRBV28 NA CASSDYEQYF TGTGCCAGCAGTGACTACGAGCAGTACTTC
NA TRBJ1-4 TRBV12-3/TRBV12-4 NA CASSLLATSNEKLFF TGTGCCAGCAGTTTACTGGCCACCTCTAATGAAAAACTGTTTTTT
NA TRBJ1-3 TRBV3-1 NA CASSQVLGSSGNTIYF TGTGCCAGCAGCCAAGTATTGGGGAGCTCTGGAAACACCATATATTTT
many TRBJ2-4 TRBV7-9 NA CASSGPQNIQYF TGTGCCAGCTCAGGACCACAAAACATTCAGTACTTC
NA TRBJ1-2 TRBV7-2 TRBD1 CASARADRGHVYTF TGTGCCAGCGCTAGGGCTGACAGGGGGCATGTCTACACCTTC
many TRBJ1-5 TRBV11-2 NA CASSPGPGPQHF TGTGCCAGCAGCCCCGGCCCAGGACCCCAGCATTTT
NA TRBJ2-3 TRBV6-4 NA CASSDEGTDTQYF TGTGCCAGCAGTGACGAGGGAACAGATACGCAGTATTTT
NA TRBJ2-2 TRBV10-3 TRBD1 CATNRGTGELFF TGTGCCACCAACAGGGGTACCGGGGAGCTGTTTTTT
few TRBJ2-7 TRBV20-1 NA CSAGSGDYHSYEQYF TGCAGTGCTGGATCAGGGGACTATCATTCCTACGAGCAGTACTTC
many TRBJ1-2 TRBV7-9 NA CASSLDSEYGYTF TGTGCCAGCAGCTTAGATTCAGAATATGGCTACACCTTC
NA TRBJ1-1 TRBV9 NA CASSVGERNTEAFF TGTGCCAGCAGCGTAGGTGAGAGGAACACTGAAGCTTTCTTT
NA TRBJ1-6 TRBV2 NA CASRTRETYNSPLHF TGTGCCAGCAGGACCAGGGAAACCTATAATTCACCCCTCCACTTT
NA TRBJ2-3 TRBV19 TRBD1 CASKDRARRGTDTQYF TGTGCCAGCAAGGACAGGGCCCGCCGAGGCACAGATACGCAGTATTTT
once TRBJ2-1 TRBV4-1 NA CASSQPSGNEQFF TGCGCCAGCAGCCAACCCTCGGGCAATGAGCAGTTCTTC
few TRBJ1-6 TRBV20-1 TRBD1 CSAVKQQGALWNSPLHF TGCAGTGCTGTAAAACAACAGGGGGCGCTTTGGAATTCACCCCTCCACTTT
once TRBJ2-3 TRBV4-1 NA CASTRGGSTDTQYF TGCGCCAGCACAAGGGGGGGAAGCACAGATACGCAGTATTTT
many TRBJ2-2 TRBV11-2 NA CASSFPLGAANTGELFF TGTGCCAGCAGCTTCCCCTTGGGAGCGGCTAACACCGGGGAGCTGTTTTTT
NA TRBJ2-3 TRBV12-3/TRBV12-4 TRBD2 CASSLGTSGSTDTQYF TGTGCCAGCAGTTTAGGAACTAGCGGAAGCACAGATACGCAGTATTTT
few TRBJ1-5 TRBV6-2/TRBV6-3 NA CASSFQVYQPQHF TGTGCCAGCAGTTTCCAGGTCTATCAGCCCCAGCATTTT
NA TRBJ1-2 TRBV7-9 NA CASSFRTEYGYTF TGTGCCAGCAGCTTTCGGACAGAGTATGGCTACACCTTC
many TRBJ2-1 TRBV18 NA CASSPLGAWSKEQFF TGTGCCAGCTCACCACTCGGGGCTTGGTCTAAGGAGCAGTTCTTC
many TRBJ2-7 TRBV6-2/TRBV6-3 NA CASSYVSSYEQYF TGTGCCAGCAGTTACGTGTCCTCCTACGAGCAGTACTTC
many TRBJ1-6 TRBV5-4 TRBD1 CASSQGQGRTNSPLHF TGTGCCAGCAGCCAAGGACAGGGCCGGACTAATTCACCCCTCCACTTT
NA TRBJ1-1 TRBV4-3 NA CASSLSPRALEAFF TGCGCCAGCAGCCTATCCCCCCGAGCTCTTGAAGCTTTCTTT
NA TRBJ2-7 TRBV7-2 NA CASTPPLRDVYIRRQYF TGTGCCAGCACCCCCCCCCTCAGAGATGTATACATTCGTAGGCAGTACTTC
NA TRBJ2-5 TRBV20-1 TRBD2 CSARDLIAGNQETQYF TGCAGTGCTAGAGATTTAATAGCGGGCAACCAAGAGACCCAGTACTTC
NA TRBJ2-2 TRBV9 NA CASSAEAATGELFF TGTGCCAGCAGCGCCGAGGCCGCCACCGGGGAGCTGTTTTTT
few TRBJ2-7 TRBV11-2 NA CASSIQGYEQYF TGTGCCAGCAGTATACAGGGCTACGAGCAGTACTTC
many TRBJ2-5 TRBV5-1 NA CASSLQDQETQYF TGCGCCAGCAGCTTACAGGACCAAGAGACCCAGTACTTC
few TRBJ1-4 TRBV27 TRBD1 CASSFKGQGFSTNEKLFF TGTGCCAGCAGTTTTAAAGGACAGGGGTTTTCAACTAATGAAAAACTGTTTTTT
many TRBJ2-6 TRBV6-2/TRBV6-3 TRBD2 CASSYSSSSGSHDGANVLTF TGTGCCAGCAGTTACTCATCTTCTAGCGGTTCCCATGATGGGGCCAACGTCCTGACTTTC
few TRBJ2-2 TRBV11-2 NA CASSVRGGTGELFF TGTGCCAGCAGCGTGAGAGGGGGCACCGGGGAGCTGTTTTTT